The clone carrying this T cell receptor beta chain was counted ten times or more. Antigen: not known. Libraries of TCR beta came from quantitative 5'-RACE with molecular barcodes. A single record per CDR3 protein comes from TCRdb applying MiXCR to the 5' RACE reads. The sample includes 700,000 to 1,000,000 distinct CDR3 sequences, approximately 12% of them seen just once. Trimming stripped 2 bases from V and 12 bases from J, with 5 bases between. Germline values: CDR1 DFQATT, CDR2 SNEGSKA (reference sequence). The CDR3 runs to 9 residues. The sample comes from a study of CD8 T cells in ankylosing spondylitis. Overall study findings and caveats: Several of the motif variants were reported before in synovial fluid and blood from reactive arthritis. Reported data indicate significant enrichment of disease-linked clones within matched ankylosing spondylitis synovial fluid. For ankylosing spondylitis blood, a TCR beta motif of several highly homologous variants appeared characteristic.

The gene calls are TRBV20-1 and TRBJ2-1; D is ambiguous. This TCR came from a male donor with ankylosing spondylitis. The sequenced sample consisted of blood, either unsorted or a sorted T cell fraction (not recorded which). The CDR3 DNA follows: TGCAGTGCTAGAATAGGGCAGTTCTTC. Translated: CSARIGQFF.